The 30 T cell receptor beta chains below were found in one sample sequenced in a study of spatial heterogeneity in lung cancer. Time point of the sample: sample taken at primary tumor resection. Tumor, nontumor lung or frozen PBMC supplied whole RNA, sequenced without sorting. TCRdb reprocessed the 5' RACE reads via MiXCR and lists one record per CDR3 protein. The table shows around 60,000 distinct CDR3 sequences, with around 8.2% occurring only once. The sequences come from PBMCs, collected at surgery. Receptors were obtained from a female donor with early-stage non-small cell lung cancer.

This clonotype turned up a few times. The V and J genes are TRBV5-1 and TRBJ2-1; TRBD1 agrees at 10 bases. V was clipped by 6 bases and J by 8 bases; unmatched bases: 11. The CDR3 contains 15 residues. Germline-derived CDR1 and CDR2 are SGHRS and YFSETQ. CDR3 sequence (DNA): TGCGCCAGCACCCACGGGACAGGGGTTAAGGATGAGCAGTTCTTC. Encoded protein: CASTHGTGVKDEQFF.

This clonotype was counted between two and nine times. The V gene is TRBV18, the J gene TRBJ2-2, with no clear D. The CDR3 runs to 14 residues. Germline CDR1 and CDR2: KGHSH and LQKENI. With 4 bases removed from V and 1 base from J, the gap between germline ends came to 7 bases. CDR3 bases: TGTGCCAGCTCACTGGGGAAGAACACCGGGGAGCTGTTTTTT. Its translation is CASSLGKNTGELFF.

This clonotype showed up many times. This chain connects TRBV27 to TRBJ1-5, with D unresolved. From germline, CDR1 is MNHEY and CDR2 SMNVEV (reference sequence). The CDR3 is 15 residues long. The V end lost 0 bases, the J end lost 3 bases, and 9 bases lay between the germline ends. The CDR3 DNA reads TGTGCCAGCAGTTTATCTGGGCAGGCCAATCAGCCCCAGCATTTT. Encoded protein: CASSLSGQANQPQHF.

This clonotype has a count of ten or more. The rearrangement joins TRBV20-1 to TRBJ1-4; the D gene is possibly TRBD1 (6 bases). The CDR3 is 15 residues long. Germline V lookup: CDR1 DFQATT, CDR2 SNEGSKA (reference sequence). V lost 5 bases, J lost 3 bases, and 16 bases lay in between. The CDR3 DNA is TGCAGTGCTCGCTTGACAGGAGGTCCTAATGAAAAACTGTTTTTT. Translation gives CSARLTGGPNEKLFF.

This clonotype has just a few counts. The chain uses TRBV5-5 and TRBJ1-4; 9 bases are shared with TRBD1. This CDR3 is built from 17 residues. The ends lost 2 bases at V and 5 bases at J; junction bases unmatched: 10. Germline V gene sequence: CDR1 SGHKS, CDR2 YYEKEE (reference sequence). The CDR3 DNA follows: TGTGCCAGCAGCTTCCGGGACAGGGTGATGAGGAATGAAAAACTGTTTTTT. This gives the protein CASSFRDRVMRNEKLFF.

The genes are TRBV9 and TRBJ2-3; 13 nucleotides match TRBD2. CDR1 is SGDLS, CDR2 YYNGEE, per germline. The CDR3 has 17 amino acids. J lost 3 bases, V lost 0 bases, and 4 bases had no gene match. In nucleotides, the CDR3 is TGTGCCAGCAGCGTAGGAGGGGGACTAGCGGGAACAGATACGCAGTATTTT. Encoded protein: CASSVGGGLAGTDTQYF.

This clonotype was recorded at least ten times. This sequence joins TRBV20-1 and TRBJ1-2; D might be TRBD1 (5 bases). V lost 7 bases, J lost 8 bases, and 14 bases lay in between. The CDR3 is 11 amino acids. The V gene's germline CDR1 is DFQATT and CDR2 SNEGSKA (reference sequence). CDR3 in amino acids: CSETAAEGYTF. Written as DNA, the CDR3 is TGCAGTGAGACAGCGGCGGAAGGCTACACCTTC.

The V call is TRBV7-3, the J call TRBJ2-3, with 12 bases identical to TRBD1. Trimming at V came to 5 bases and at J to 5 bases, leaving 11 bases not matched to a gene. The CDR3 contains 17 residues. Germline V gives CDR1 SGHTA, CDR2 FQGTGA. The CDR3 is CASSPSGTGGIGDTQYF. The DNA for the CDR3 is TGTGCCAGCAGCCCATCGGGGACAGGGGGCATCGGAGATACGCAGTATTTT.

This clonotype was counted ten times or more. The chain uses TRBV21-1 and TRBJ2-2. TRBV21-1 is tagged as a pseudogene. This CDR3 region has 11 residues. CDR3 region: CAFISGGELFF. The CDR3 DNA is TGTGCCTTTATTAGTGGCGGGGAGCTGTTTTTT.

This clonotype was seen more than once but under ten times. The chain is built from TRBV2 and TRBJ2-1; 11 bases agree with TRBD2. J was trimmed by 0 bases and V by 6 bases; bases with no gene match: 7. Germline V CDR1 and CDR2: SNHLY, FYNNEI. The CDR3 spans 17 residues. CDR3: CASRGTSGVSSYNEQFF. The CDR3 coding sequence is TGTGCCAGCAGGGGGACTAGCGGAGTTAGCTCCTACAATGAGCAGTTCTTC.

This clonotype was seen many times. The chain recombines TRBV6-2 or TRBV6-3 with TRBJ1-5; TRBD1 is a possible D gene (5 bases). The CDR3 has 14 amino acids. Trimming shortened V by 7 bases and J by 0 bases, and 10 bases separated the two germline ends. Per germline, CDR1 MNHEY and CDR2 SVGEGT. CDR3 sequence: CASTLDSSNQPQHF. DNA for the CDR3: TGTGCCAGCACCCTCGACAGTAGCAATCAGCCCCAGCATTTT.

Concerning this clonotype itself: This may come from a read error, since a much larger clone is one base off. V gene TRBV7-2 combines with J gene TRBJ1-1, with 12 bases matching TRBD1. This CDR3 is 16 amino acids long. The V gene's germline CDR1 is SGHTA and CDR2 FQGNSA. Here the CDR3 DNA reads TGTGCCAGCAGCTTATCACTAGGGACAGGGGGCACTGCAGCTTTCTTT. This gives the protein CASSLSLGTGGTAAFF.

This chain joins TRBV19 and TRBJ2-3; D remains ambiguous. This CDR3 has 13 amino acids. Germline CDR1 LNHDA, CDR2 SQIVND (reference sequence). The V and J ends lost 5 bases and 8 bases respectively, with 14 bases between them. The CDR3 loop is CASSPARTGTQYF. The CDR3 DNA follows: TGTGCCAGTAGTCCCGCCCGTACGGGTACGCAGTATTTT.

This rearrangement joins TRBV28 to TRBJ1-2, with TRBD1 matching 9 bases. CDR1 and CDR2 from the germline V gene are MDHEN and SYDVKM. The junction had 13 bases not matched to a gene; V was cut back by 10 bases and J by 4 bases. The length of the CDR3 is 15 residues. CDR3 sequence (DNA): TGTGCCACCGTCGCGACAGGGGGGGCCCCCTATGGCTACACCTTC. Its translation: CATVATGGAPYGYTF.

This clonotype was counted ten times or more. The gene calls are TRBV7-3 and TRBJ2-1; 11 bases fit TRBD2. CDR1 is SGHTA and CDR2 is FQGTGA in the germline V gene. The trim removed 0 bases at V and 7 bases at J, leaving 5 bases unmatched. The CDR3 has 16 residues. This chain's CDR3 is CASSLTLAGVGNEQFF. The DNA of the CDR3 is TGTGCCAGCAGCTTAACACTAGCGGGAGTTGGAAATGAGCAGTTCTTC.

This clonotype appeared many times. The chain is built from TRBV3-1 and TRBJ1-2; 8 nucleotides match TRBD1. The germline V gene encodes CDR1 LGHDT and CDR2 YNNKEL (reference sequence). After removal of 0 bases from V and 4 bases from J, the junction contained 7 bases not matched to a gene. The CDR3 contains 16 residues. This chain's CDR3 is CASSQESTGVGYGYTF. The CDR3 DNA reads as TGTGCCAGCAGCCAAGAATCGACAGGGGTAGGCTATGGCTACACCTTC.

This clonotype was detected many times. The chain links TRBV5-1 to TRBJ2-5; possible D gene TRBD2, 5 bases. V was clipped by 2 bases and J by 3 bases, with 11 bases between them. The CDR3 sequence is 14 residues long. The V gene's germline CDR1 is SGHRS and CDR2 YFSETQ. This CDR3 reads CASSFSDSEETQYF. DNA for the CDR3: TGCGCCAGCAGCTTTTCGGACTCAGAAGAGACCCAGTACTTC.

The CDR3, as DNA: TGTGCCAGTAAGGTTCGTGCAGACGAGGAGCTGTTTTTT. Its protein is CASKVRADEELFF. The chain recombines TRBV19 with TRBJ2-2; D not certain. From germline, CDR1 is LNHDA and CDR2 SQIVND (reference sequence). This CDR3 is built from 13 residues. Between the trimmed V and J ends, which lost 7 bases and 10 bases, there was a span of 16 bases. The entire variable domain, with the rest obtained from reference TRBV19 and TRBJ2-2, is as follows: DGGITQSPKYLFRKEGQNVTLSCEQNLNHDAMYWYRQDPGQGLRLIYYSQIVNDFQKGDIAEGYSVSREKKESFPLTVTSAQKNPTAFYLCASKVRADEELFFGEGSRLTVL.

This clonotype was picked up many times. This CDR3 is CASSQIQRGRSPLHF. CDR3 sequence (DNA): TGTGCCAGCAGCCAAATCCAGAGGGGGCGATCACCCCTCCACTTT. The chain is built from TRBV3-1 and TRBJ1-6; 7 nucleotides line up with TRBD1. The CDR3 is 15 amino acids. The V segment lost 2 bases and the J segment 10 bases; nucleotides outside the gene matches: 8. From germline, CDR1 is LGHDT and CDR2 YNNKEL (reference sequence).

This clonotype has just a few counts. An end of the junction differs from the germline gene, which may be a read error. The chain uses TRBV6-1 and TRBJ2-7; D may be TRBD1 (6 bases). This CDR3 has 13 residues. Germline CDR1 MNHNS, CDR2 SASEGT. The CDR3 here is CASSVGSRDTPDF. CDR3 nucleotides: TGTGCCAGCAGTGTTGGTTCGAGGGACACCCCCGACTTC.

This clonotype has a count of ten or more. The gene calls are TRBV6-5 and TRBJ1-2, with D maybe TRBD1 (5 bases). With 2 bases removed from V and 1 base from J, the gap between germline ends came to 5 bases. Germline V gene data show CDR1 as MNHEY and CDR2 as SVGAGI. The CDR3 loop spans 13 amino acids. The CDR3 spells CASSYQGNYGYTF. The CDR3 DNA follows: TGTGCCAGCAGTTACCAGGGTAACTATGGCTACACCTTC.

This clonotype has a count of ten or more. The CDR3 nucleotides are TGTGCCAGCAGTGAATCGGGGCTAGCCAAAAACATTCAGTACTTC. Protein: CASSESGLAKNIQYF. This chain joins TRBV25-1 and TRBJ2-4; D may match TRBD1 or TRBD2 (5 bases each). The germline CDR1 and CDR2 sequences are MGHDK and SYGVNS. The CDR3 consists of 15 residues. The ends were cut back, 1 base at V and 0 bases at J, with 7 bases in the middle.

This clonotype has at least ten counts. The rearrangement uses TRBV6-2 or TRBV6-3 and TRBJ2-5; tentative D call: TRBD2 (5 bases). The CDR3 has 15 amino acids. V shed 6 bases and J shed 2 bases, with 16 bases lying between them. Germline V gene data show CDR1 as MNHEY and CDR2 as SVGEGT. CDR3 sequence (DNA): TGTGCCAGCAGGAAACAACCGGGAACTCAAGAGACCCAGTACTTC. The encoded protein is CASRKQPGTQETQYF.

This chain connects TRBV28 to TRBJ2-7, with a weak D call TRBD2 (5 bases). Germline CDR1 is MDHEN and CDR2 is SYDVKM. CDR3 length: 14 amino acids. V gave up 5 bases and J gave up 4 bases, with 15 bases separating them. The CDR3 sequence: CASSPQRFPYEQYV. The CDR3 nucleotides read TGTGCCAGCAGTCCCCAGCGGTTCCCTTACGAGCAGTACGTC.

This clonotype has just a few counts. The chain couples TRBV7-6 to TRBJ2-1; D not resolved. Germline-derived CDR1 and CDR2 are SGHVS and FNYEAQ. V was pared by 4 bases and J by 3 bases, with 10 bases between. This CDR3 has 14 residues. The CDR3 DNA follows: TGTGCCAGCAGCTCCTCCGGTGACTACAATGAGCAGTTCTTC. Translating gives CASSSSGDYNEQFF.

This clonotype was seen a handful of times. J is TRBJ2-3 and V is TRBV7-2; no clear D gene. Looked up from germline, CDR1 is SGHTA and CDR2 is FQGNSA. The V gene lost 2 bases and the J gene lost 9 bases, with 18 bases spanning the gap. The CDR3 totals 15 residues. CDR3 sequence: CASSLRLTGPGTQYF. CDR3 coding DNA: TGTGCCAGCAGCTTACGCCTTACGGGCCCAGGAACGCAGTATTTT.

This clonotype was seen ten or more times. The chain couples TRBV10-3 to TRBJ2-3; TRBD1 matches at 7 bases. This CDR3 has 14 residues. V trimming: 6 bases; J trimming: 2 bases; junction bases outside the gene matches: 5. CDR1 and CDR2 from the germline V gene are ENHRY and SYGVKD. The CDR3 here is CAIRDRSVTDTQYF. The CDR3 DNA follows: TGTGCCATCAGGGACAGGAGCGTCACAGATACGCAGTATTTT.

This clonotype appeared many times. This sequence joins TRBV5-4 and TRBJ2-3; possibly TRBD1 for D (6 bases). The CDR3 runs 15 residues. Germline V gene lookup returns CDR1 SGHNT and CDR2 YYREEE (reference sequence). The V end was cut by 1 base, the J end by 8 bases, with 17 bases between. This CDR3 is CASSLNGQIGGTQYF. CDR3 nucleotide sequence: TGTGCCAGCAGCTTGAACGGACAGATCGGCGGTACGCAGTATTTT.

In its sample, this clonotype was seen many times. This rearrangement joins TRBV19 to TRBJ2-5; 9 bases are shared with TRBD1. From germline, CDR1 is LNHDA and CDR2 SQIVND (reference sequence). This CDR3 has 16 amino acids. J lost 1 base, V lost 8 bases, and 11 bases had no gene match. For the CDR3, the DNA is TGTGCCAGTTCCCGGCCGGACAGGGGACTCCAAGAGACCCAGTACTTC. This gives the protein CASSRPDRGLQETQYF.

The chain has TRBV7-3 and TRBJ2-5; no clear D. The CDR3 length is 13 residues. The V gene lost 7 bases and the J gene lost 1 base, with 10 bases spanning the gap. The V gene's germline CDR1 is SGHTA and CDR2 FQGTGA. The CDR3 is CASTTGSQETQYF. The CDR3 nucleotides are TGTGCCAGCACCACGGGCTCCCAAGAGACCCAGTACTTC. The full variable domain, rest sourced from reference TRBV7-3 and TRBJ2-5, is GAGVSQTPSNKVTEKGKYVELRCDPISGHTALYWYRQSLGQGPEFLIYFQGTGAADDSGLPNDRFFAVRPEGSVSTLKIQRTERGDSAVYLCASTTGSQETQYFGPGTRLLVL.